This paragraph reports one T cell receptor beta chain. The data stem from a study of technical replicates of blood from a few donors. Per germline, CDR1 SEHNR and CDR2 FQNEAQ (reference sequence). This CDR3 has 12 amino acids. The trim removed 5 bases at V and 3 bases at J, leaving 0 bases unmatched. Sequencing was performed with immunoSEQ multiplex PCR; in TCRdb, only in-frame clones are kept and a portion is missing. The profile covers around 85,000 clones, with roughly 94% appearing a single time and 0.2% to 0.3% taken by the ten largest. The chain carries TRBV7-9 and TRBJ2-7, with 8 bases fitting TRBD1. The clonotype originates from a human donor in good health. Sequenced input: T cells isolated from PBMCs. The DNA of the CDR3 is TGTGCCAGCAGCGGACAGGGCTACGAGCAGTACTTC. Its translation is CASSGQGYEQYF.